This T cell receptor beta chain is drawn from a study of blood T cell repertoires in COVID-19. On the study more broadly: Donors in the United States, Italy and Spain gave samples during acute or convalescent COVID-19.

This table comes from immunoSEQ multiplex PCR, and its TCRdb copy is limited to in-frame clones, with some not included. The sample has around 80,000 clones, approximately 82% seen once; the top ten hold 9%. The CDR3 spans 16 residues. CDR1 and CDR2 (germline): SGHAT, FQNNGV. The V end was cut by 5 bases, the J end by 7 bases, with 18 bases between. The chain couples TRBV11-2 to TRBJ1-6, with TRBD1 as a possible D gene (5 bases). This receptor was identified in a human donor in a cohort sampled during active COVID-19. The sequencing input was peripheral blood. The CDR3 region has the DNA TGTGCCAGCAGCCCAGGGAGGGGCGACGGGAATTCACCCCTCCACTTT. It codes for CASSPGRGDGNSPLHF.